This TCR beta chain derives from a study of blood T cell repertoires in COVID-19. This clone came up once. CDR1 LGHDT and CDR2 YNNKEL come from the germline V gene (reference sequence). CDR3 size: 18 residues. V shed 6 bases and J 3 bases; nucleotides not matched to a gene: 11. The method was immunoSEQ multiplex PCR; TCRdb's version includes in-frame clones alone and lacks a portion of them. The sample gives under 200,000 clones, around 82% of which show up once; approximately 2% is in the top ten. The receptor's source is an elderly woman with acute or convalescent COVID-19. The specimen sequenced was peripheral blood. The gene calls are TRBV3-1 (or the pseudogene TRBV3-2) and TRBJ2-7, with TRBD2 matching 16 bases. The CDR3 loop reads CASSPGLAGGPWIYEQYF. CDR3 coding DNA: TGTGCCAGCAGTCCGGGACTAGCGGGGGGGCCTTGGATCTACGAGCAGTACTTC.